This T cell receptor beta chain was sequenced in a study of T cell changes during pregnancy in multiple sclerosis (dated by TCRdb to the late 2010s). As for the study more broadly: Changes in the T cell repertoire over the course of pregnancy were examined in this study in women with multiple sclerosis.

A note on this clone: Its antigen specificity is not known. No qualities accompany the bases; no much larger clone lies one base away.

The V and J ends are trimmed by 0 bases and 0 bases, leaving 7 bases between them. The germline V gene sets CDR1 to ENHRY and CDR2 to SYGVKD. Measured from the cysteine to the phenylalanine, the CDR3 is 15 residues long. Here the CDR3 DNA is all that survives: 45 bases in frame from base 1. The receptor library was made with the immunoSEQ multiplex PCR assay. As stored in TCRdb, this immuneACCESS dataset retains in-frame rearrangements with V and J assigned. A fraction of the clones does not appear; measured against another copy, unresolved V genes explain less than half of the discrepancy, and the remainder lacks a known reason. The sample contains tens of thousands of clones, approximately 92% of them found a single time. The ten largest clones add up to 2.5% to 3.5% of the sample.

This material consisted of peripheral blood, taken in the third trimester of pregnancy. The receptor chain draws on TRBV10-3 and TRBJ2-3; perhaps TRBD1 is the D gene, with 6 bases matching. This TCR came from a female donor in good health, enrolled as a control in a pregnancy study. Read as DNA, the sequence is TGTGCCATCAGTGAGTCAAGGGGGAGCACAGATACGCAGTATTTT. Its translation is CAISESRGSTDTQYF.